A selection of T cell receptor beta chains follows, all from one sample in a study of blood T cell repertoires in COVID-19. The method was immunoSEQ multiplex PCR; TCRdb's version includes in-frame clones alone and lacks a portion of them. Of about 330,000 clones in the sample, approximately 89% were seen once. Sequenced sample: PBMCs or T cells enriched from blood (not recorded which). The receptor source for this set is a young man who had recovered from COVID-19. The CDR3 runs from the conserved cysteine through the conserved F or W. A D gene is named only where the DNA matches it firmly.

d_call j_call cdr3_length v_call cdr3_aa
TRBD1 TRBJ2-1 16 TRBV7-8 CASSFQIERQGLEQFF
. TRBJ1-2 15 TRBV7-2 CASSLEVTTANGYTF
TRBD2 TRBJ2-7 16 TRBV2 CASSEARGAPSYEQYF
. TRBJ2-7 15 TRBV28 CASSPRGGFAYEQYF
TRBD2 TRBJ2-3 15 TRBV7-2 CASTQYLAGGDTQYF
. TRBJ1-2 15 TRBV28 CASSLGRPTYYGYTF
. TRBJ1-1 16 TRBV28 CASSFLQGILNTEAFF
. TRBJ1-6 14 TRBV6-5 CASTLTNQGSPLHF
. TRBJ2-3 15 TRBV6-5 CASSYSAGMADTQYF
TRBD1 TRBJ2-3 18 TRBV19 CASTKRGQGIVVTDTQYF
. TRBJ2-3 11 TRBV5-1 CASSSLDTQYF
. TRBJ1-6 14 TRBV19 CASTSFGRDSPLHF
. TRBJ2-5 14 TRBV27 CASRIGVTQETQYF
TRBD1 TRBJ1-2 14 TRBV9 CASSEQGAGYGYTF
. TRBJ1-4 15 TRBV10-3 CAISESQGTNEKLFF
TRBD1 TRBJ2-7 12 TRBV10-3 CAIGRQGLEQYF